This is a list of T cell receptor beta chains from one sample in a study of blood T cell repertoires in COVID-19. Profiled with immunoSEQ multiplex PCR; TCRdb holds only in-frame clones, not every one. Here the sample spans about 140,000 clones, around 90% being singletons. The sample taken for sequencing was peripheral blood. Every receptor here comes from a human donor in a cohort sampled during active COVID-19. CDR3s include the opening cysteine and the closing phenylalanine or tryptophan. Each record gives: CDR3 protein, CDR3 DNA, clone size, J gene, V gene, D gene. A D gene is named only where the DNA matches it firmly. Size tells how often a clone was seen (once, few, many) or the class of an expanded clone, and some rows leave it out.

CAMARTRVPKNIQYF TGTGCCATGGCCCGGACTAGGGTCCCAAAAAACATTCAGTACTTC NA TRBJ2-4 TRBV24-1 TRBD2
CASSWGLSYEQYF TGTGCCAGCAGTTGGGGGCTCTCCTACGAGCAGTACTTC NA TRBJ2-7 TRBV27 NA
CASSHPTGTGTYEQYF TGCGCCAGCAGCCATCCCACCGGGACAGGCACCTACGAGCAGTACTTC NA TRBJ2-7 TRBV4-1 TRBD1
CASSRDRVGYGYTF TGTGCCAGCAGCCGGGACAGGGTTGGCTATGGCTACACCTTC once TRBJ1-2 TRBV14 TRBD1
CASSPGLAGGNEQFF TGTGCCAGCAGTCCCGGACTAGCGGGAGGGAATGAGCAGTTCTTC NA TRBJ2-1 TRBV6-5 TRBD2
CASSLGGGGLNQPQHF TGTGCCAGCAGCTTAGGTGGGGGAGGGCTCAATCAGCCCCAGCATTTT NA TRBJ1-5 TRBV7-8 NA
CAGGRVNYGYTF TGTGCCGGGGGCAGGGTTAACTATGGCTACACCTTC NA TRBJ1-2 TRBV30 NA
CASSTSSGGRGIQYF TGTGCCAGCAGTACCTCTAGCGGGGGTCGTGGCATTCAGTACTTC NA TRBJ2-4 TRBV2 TRBD2
CASSPWGGAHSEQYF TGTGCCAGCAGCCCCTGGGGGGGGGCTCACTCCGAGCAGTACTTC NA TRBJ2-7 TRBV6-5 NA
CASRSTGGYEQYF TGTGCCAGTAGATCTACAGGTGGCTACGAGCAGTACTTC NA TRBJ2-7 TRBV19 NA
CASSFPGRGLNNSPLHF TGTGCCAGCAGCTTTCCCGGCAGGGGCCTAAATAATTCACCCCTCCACTTT NA TRBJ1-6 TRBV7-2 NA
CASRRNPGREDYGYTF TGTGCCAGCAGAAGAAACCCGGGGCGGGAAGACTATGGCTACACCTTC NA TRBJ1-2 TRBV6-6 NA
CASSIPDSPDAFF TGTGCCAGCAGTATACCTGACAGCCCTGACGCTTTCTTT NA TRBJ1-1 TRBV28 NA
CASSRDRAYEQYF TGTGCCAGCAGCCGGGACAGGGCCTACGAGCAGTACTTC NA TRBJ2-7 TRBV4-2 TRBD1
CASSQGRVYSGNTIYF TGCGCCAGCAGCCAAGGGAGGGTCTACTCTGGAAACACCATATATTTT NA TRBJ1-3 TRBV4-1 NA
CASSSGHQGGYTF TGTGCCAGCAGCTCTGGACACCAAGGTGGCTACACCTTC NA TRBJ1-2 TRBV7-9 NA